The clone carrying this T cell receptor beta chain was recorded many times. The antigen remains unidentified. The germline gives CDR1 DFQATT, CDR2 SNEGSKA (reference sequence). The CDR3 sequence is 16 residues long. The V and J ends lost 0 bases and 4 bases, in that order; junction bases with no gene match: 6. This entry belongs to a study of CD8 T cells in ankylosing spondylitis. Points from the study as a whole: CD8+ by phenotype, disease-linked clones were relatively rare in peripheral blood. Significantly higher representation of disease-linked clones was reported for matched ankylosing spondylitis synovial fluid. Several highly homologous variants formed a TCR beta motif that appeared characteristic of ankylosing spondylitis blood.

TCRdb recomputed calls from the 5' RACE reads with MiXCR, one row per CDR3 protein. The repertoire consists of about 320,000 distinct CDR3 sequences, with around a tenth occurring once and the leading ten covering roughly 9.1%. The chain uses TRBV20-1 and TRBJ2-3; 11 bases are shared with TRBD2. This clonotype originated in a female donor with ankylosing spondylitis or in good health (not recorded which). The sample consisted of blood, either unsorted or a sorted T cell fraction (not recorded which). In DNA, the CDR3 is TGCAGTGCTAGAGAGATACTAGCGGGAGTCTCAGATACGCAGTATTTT. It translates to CSAREILAGVSDTQYF.